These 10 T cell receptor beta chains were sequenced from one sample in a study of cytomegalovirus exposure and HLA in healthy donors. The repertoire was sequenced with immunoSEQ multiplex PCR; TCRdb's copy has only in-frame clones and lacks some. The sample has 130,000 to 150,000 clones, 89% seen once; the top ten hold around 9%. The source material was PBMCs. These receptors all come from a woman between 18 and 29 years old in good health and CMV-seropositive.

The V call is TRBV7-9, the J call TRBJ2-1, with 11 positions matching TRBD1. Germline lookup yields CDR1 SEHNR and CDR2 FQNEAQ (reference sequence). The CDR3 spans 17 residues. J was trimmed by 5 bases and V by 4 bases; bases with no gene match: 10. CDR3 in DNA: TGTGCCAGCAGCTCTTTTCTGGGACAGGGGGGGCACAATGAGCAGTTCTTC. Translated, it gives CASSSFLGQGGHNEQFF. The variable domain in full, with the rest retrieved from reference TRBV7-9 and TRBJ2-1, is DTGVSQNPRHKITKRGQNVTFRCDPISEHNRLYWYRQTLGQGPEFLTYFQNEAQLEKSRLLSDRFSAERPKGSFSTLEIQRTEQGDSAMYLCASSSFLGQGGHNEQFFGPGTRLTVL.

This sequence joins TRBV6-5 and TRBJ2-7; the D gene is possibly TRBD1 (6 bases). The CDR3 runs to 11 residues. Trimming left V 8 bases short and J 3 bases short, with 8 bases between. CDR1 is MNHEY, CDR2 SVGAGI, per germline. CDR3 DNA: TGTGCCAGCGGGGACAACTACGAGCAGTACTTC. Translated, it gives CASGDNYEQYF.

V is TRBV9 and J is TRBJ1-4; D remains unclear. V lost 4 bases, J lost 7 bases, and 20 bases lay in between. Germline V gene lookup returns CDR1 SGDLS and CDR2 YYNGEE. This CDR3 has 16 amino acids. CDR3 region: CASSPVGVAAGEKLFF. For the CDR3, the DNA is TGTGCCAGCAGCCCGGTCGGTGTGGCGGCGGGTGAAAAACTGTTTTTT.

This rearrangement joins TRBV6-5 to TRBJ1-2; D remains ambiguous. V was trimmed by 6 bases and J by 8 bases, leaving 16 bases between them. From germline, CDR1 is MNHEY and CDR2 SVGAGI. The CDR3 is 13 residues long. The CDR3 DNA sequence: TGTGCCAGCAGGGCGCGTGGCGGGTTGGGCTACACCTTC. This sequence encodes CASRARGGLGYTF.

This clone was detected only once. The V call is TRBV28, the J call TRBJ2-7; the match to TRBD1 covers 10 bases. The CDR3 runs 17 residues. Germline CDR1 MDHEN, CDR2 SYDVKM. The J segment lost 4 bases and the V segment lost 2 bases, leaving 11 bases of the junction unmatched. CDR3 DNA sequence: TGTGCCAGCAGTTTAGGATTAGGGACAGGGGACCTATACGAGCAGTACTTC. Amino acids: CASSLGLGTGDLYEQYF.

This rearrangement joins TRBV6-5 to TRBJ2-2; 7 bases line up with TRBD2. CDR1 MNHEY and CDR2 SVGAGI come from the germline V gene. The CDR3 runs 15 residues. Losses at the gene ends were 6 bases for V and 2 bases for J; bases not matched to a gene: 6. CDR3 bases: TGTGCCAGCAGACAAAGCGGGGTCAACACCGGGGAGCTGTTTTTT. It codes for CASRQSGVNTGELFF.

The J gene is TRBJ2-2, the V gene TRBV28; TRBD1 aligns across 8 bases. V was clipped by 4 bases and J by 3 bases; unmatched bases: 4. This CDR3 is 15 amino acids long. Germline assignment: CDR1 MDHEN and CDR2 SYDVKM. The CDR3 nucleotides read TGTGCCAGCAGTTCGGACAGGGTATACACCGGGGAGCTGTTTTTT. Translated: CASSSDRVYTGELFF.

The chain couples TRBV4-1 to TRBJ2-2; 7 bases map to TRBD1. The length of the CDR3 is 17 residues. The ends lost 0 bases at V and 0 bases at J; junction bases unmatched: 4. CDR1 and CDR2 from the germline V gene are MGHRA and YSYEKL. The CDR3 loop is CASSQDGGQSNTGELFF. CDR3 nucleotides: TGCGCCAGCAGCCAAGATGGGGGACAGTCGAACACCGGGGAGCTGTTTTTT.

For the CDR3, the DNA is TGTGCCAGCAGGGAGGACAGGGGAAGATGGGACTATGGCTACACCTTC. It encodes CASREDRGRWDYGYTF. The chain joins TRBV5-4 to TRBJ1-2; 9 nucleotides agree with TRBD1. CDR1 and CDR2 (germline): SGHNT, YYREEE (reference sequence). The trim removed 5 bases at V and 3 bases at J, leaving 11 bases unmatched. The length of the CDR3 is 16 residues.

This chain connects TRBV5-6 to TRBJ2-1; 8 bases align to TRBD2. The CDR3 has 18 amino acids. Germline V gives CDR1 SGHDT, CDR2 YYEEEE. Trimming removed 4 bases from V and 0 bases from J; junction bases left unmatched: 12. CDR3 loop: CASSTITNGGDSYNEQFF. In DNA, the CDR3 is TGTGCCAGCAGCACTATTACGAACGGGGGGGACTCCTACAATGAGCAGTTCTTC.